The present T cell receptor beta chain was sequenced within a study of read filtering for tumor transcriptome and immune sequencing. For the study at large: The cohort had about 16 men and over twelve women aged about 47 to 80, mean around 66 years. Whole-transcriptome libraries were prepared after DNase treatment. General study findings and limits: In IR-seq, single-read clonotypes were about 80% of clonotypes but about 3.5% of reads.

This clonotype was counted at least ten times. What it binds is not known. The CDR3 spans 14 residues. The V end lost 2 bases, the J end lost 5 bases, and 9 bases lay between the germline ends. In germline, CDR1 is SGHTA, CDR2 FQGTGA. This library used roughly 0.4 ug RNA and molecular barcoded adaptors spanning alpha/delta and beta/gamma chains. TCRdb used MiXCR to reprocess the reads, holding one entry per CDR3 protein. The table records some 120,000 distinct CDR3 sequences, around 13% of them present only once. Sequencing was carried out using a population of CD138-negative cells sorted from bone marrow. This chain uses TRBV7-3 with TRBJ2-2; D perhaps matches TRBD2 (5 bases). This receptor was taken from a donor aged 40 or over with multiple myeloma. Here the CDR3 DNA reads TGTGCCAGCAGCTTAGTCCGGGAAACCGGGGAGCTGTTTTTT. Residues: CASSLVRETGELFF.